The entry below describes one T cell receptor (beta chain). This clonotype has at least ten counts. Its target antigen remains unknown. Base qualities were left out, and no much larger clone turns up one base away. The germline V gene provides CDR1 MNHNS and CDR2 SASEGT. The CDR3 goes from the cysteine to the phenylalanine over 15 residues. The DNA shown is the 45-base CDR3, in frame from base 1. The junction shows trimming of 6 bases on V and 1 base on J, and the gene matches do not reach 8 bases of it. Hyperthyroidism patients were newly diagnosed, had a disease duration of under 2 months, and were aged 18 to 65 years. The study excluded patients with uncontrolled infections, other autoimmune diseases, pregnancy or lactation. Diagnoses relied on clinical symptoms, serum thyroxine and TRAb, thyroid ultrasound and orbital computed tomography. For progressor patients, blood was drawn at the first diagnosis of hyperthyroidism, before any ophthalmopathy symptoms had appeared. Ficoll-Paque density gradient centrifugation was used to isolate PBMCs from around 10 ml of fresh peripheral blood. Progressor patients were defined as those initially diagnosed with Graves' hyperthyroidism in whom ophthalmopathy developed during follow-up. Trizol reagent was used to extract total RNA, and RNA quality was then checked on an Agilent 2100 Bioanalyzer.

The data belong to a study of T cells in Graves' hyperthyroidism and ophthalmopathy (dated by TCRdb to about 2019). Concerning the study at large: Peripheral blood samples were taken at initial diagnosis, before any treatment was given. The 75 to 100 discovery patients were randomly split 7:3 into training and test sets. Prospective prediction of ophthalmopathy was tested in an independent validation cohort consisting of under 20 hyperthyroidism patients and more than 15 patients who later progressed to ophthalmopathy. Following sampling, methimazole starting at 30 mg daily was given to hyperthyroidism patients, and high-dose intravenous methylprednisolone was given to ophthalmopathy patients. TCR Vbeta CDR3 sequencing of 140 or so peripheral blood samples (about 45 ophthalmopathy, about 80 hyperthyroidism and roughly 17 progressor patients) is reported in the paper. TCR V-J signatures able to tell the groups apart were searched for in a discovery cohort of some 100 patients, of whom more than 40 had Graves' ophthalmopathy and more than 55 had stable Graves' hyperthyroidism. In addition, the study compared T-cell repertoires in thyroid tissue and in blood from 6 or 7 Graves' hyperthyroidism patients. The study at large found these results: Most expanded thyroid clonotypes (frequency above 0.001) were also found in blood, which suggests that blood repertoires may mirror thyroid immune responses. In validation, progression to ophthalmopathy was predicted by the model with 70.59% sensitivity and 72.22% specificity, a median of 6.5 months before onset. Sample size was not statistically predetermined, and blinding of investigators to group allocation was not performed. A 13 V-J signature model separated ophthalmopathy from stable hyperthyroidism, with approximately 87% sensitivity and just under 84% specificity in cross-validation and 80%/75% in testing.

TCR beta CDR3 regions were amplified from RNA transcripts. For the first round of RT-PCR on the TCR CDR3, the HTBI primer set was used together with the Qiagen OneStep RT-PCR kit. Libraries were constructed in a second round of multiplex PCR, after which size selection and purification were performed. The libraries were sequenced on an Illumina HiSeq2000 using paired-end 100 bp reads. Regarding the original processing steps: SOAPnuke was used to process the raw data, removing reads that contained adapters or uncalled bases, had a mean Phred below 15, or lacked an exact match to the constant primer or identifier. COPE v1.2.5 was used to merge high-quality paired reads, and clonotypes were defined as unique nucleotide sequences. MiTCR v1.1 was used to align the clonotypes against IMGT TRBV, TRBD and TRBJ reference segments. Only V-J combinations with frequency above 0.0001, covering 99.2% of repertoires, were analysed. The TCS score was defined as F50 (clonal expansion) divided by E x V (chaos), with BLOSUM62-based TCRdist calculated between CDR3 peptides within each V-J. Welch's t-statistics and random forest reduced some 510 V-J features to about 13, which were used in a naive Bayes classifier (R e1071). TCRdb took the public reads, trimmed them with fastp at Q25, ran MiXCR for clone calling and kept in-frame beta chains. Every distinct CDR3 protein forms one entry, paired with its most common genes and DNA. These V and J calls derive from TCRdb rather than the authors' analysis. A total of about 260,000 distinct CDR3 sequences appear in this sample, 25% to 30% of them only once. The ten top clones hold about 30% of the sample.

The receptor comes from a man aged 35-49 years with Graves' hyperthyroidism that later progressed to Graves' ophthalmopathy. Input material: blood. The V and J genes are TRBV6-1 and TRBJ1-1; 7 middle bases align to TRBD1. The DNA sequence is given as TGTGCCAGCAGGACCCACTACAGGGGGAACACTGAAGCTTTCTTT. Its translation reads: CASRTHYRGNTEAFF.